This T cell receptor beta chain originates from a study of Ad26.COV2.S vaccination and SARS-CoV-2 variants. Study outcomes and limitations: Comparable non-spike TCR breadth was observed in vaccine and placebo recipients.

Treatment meaning: roughly 18 received Ad26.COV2.S at low or high dose, single or two shots; about 5 received placebo; per-sample allocation not given. Following the first vaccine or placebo injection, samples were taken on day 63. An Ad26 vector carrying the Wuhan-strain SARS-CoV-2 spike served as the vaccine. Per the germline V gene, CDR1 is LNHNV and CDR2 is YYDKDF (reference sequence). With 4 bases removed from V and 4 bases from J, the gap between germline ends came to 13 bases. The CDR3 is made up of 14 amino acids. Clones were sequenced by immunoSEQ multiplex PCR, and TCRdb holds only the in-frame ones, with some missing. The table includes about 350,000 clones, approximately 90% detected once. A word on this clone: The antigen remains undetermined.

The chain employs TRBV15 and TRBJ1-2; tentatively, D is TRBD1 (6 bases). The sequencing used peripheral blood, collected in a trial of Ad26.COV2.S vaccine versus placebo. This sequence originates from a person between 18 and 60 years old who received the Ad26.COV2.S COVID-19 vaccine or a placebo. CDR3 bases: TGTGCCACCAGCACCACAGGGATCGTCTATGGCTACACCTTC. Translated: CATSTTGIVYGYTF.